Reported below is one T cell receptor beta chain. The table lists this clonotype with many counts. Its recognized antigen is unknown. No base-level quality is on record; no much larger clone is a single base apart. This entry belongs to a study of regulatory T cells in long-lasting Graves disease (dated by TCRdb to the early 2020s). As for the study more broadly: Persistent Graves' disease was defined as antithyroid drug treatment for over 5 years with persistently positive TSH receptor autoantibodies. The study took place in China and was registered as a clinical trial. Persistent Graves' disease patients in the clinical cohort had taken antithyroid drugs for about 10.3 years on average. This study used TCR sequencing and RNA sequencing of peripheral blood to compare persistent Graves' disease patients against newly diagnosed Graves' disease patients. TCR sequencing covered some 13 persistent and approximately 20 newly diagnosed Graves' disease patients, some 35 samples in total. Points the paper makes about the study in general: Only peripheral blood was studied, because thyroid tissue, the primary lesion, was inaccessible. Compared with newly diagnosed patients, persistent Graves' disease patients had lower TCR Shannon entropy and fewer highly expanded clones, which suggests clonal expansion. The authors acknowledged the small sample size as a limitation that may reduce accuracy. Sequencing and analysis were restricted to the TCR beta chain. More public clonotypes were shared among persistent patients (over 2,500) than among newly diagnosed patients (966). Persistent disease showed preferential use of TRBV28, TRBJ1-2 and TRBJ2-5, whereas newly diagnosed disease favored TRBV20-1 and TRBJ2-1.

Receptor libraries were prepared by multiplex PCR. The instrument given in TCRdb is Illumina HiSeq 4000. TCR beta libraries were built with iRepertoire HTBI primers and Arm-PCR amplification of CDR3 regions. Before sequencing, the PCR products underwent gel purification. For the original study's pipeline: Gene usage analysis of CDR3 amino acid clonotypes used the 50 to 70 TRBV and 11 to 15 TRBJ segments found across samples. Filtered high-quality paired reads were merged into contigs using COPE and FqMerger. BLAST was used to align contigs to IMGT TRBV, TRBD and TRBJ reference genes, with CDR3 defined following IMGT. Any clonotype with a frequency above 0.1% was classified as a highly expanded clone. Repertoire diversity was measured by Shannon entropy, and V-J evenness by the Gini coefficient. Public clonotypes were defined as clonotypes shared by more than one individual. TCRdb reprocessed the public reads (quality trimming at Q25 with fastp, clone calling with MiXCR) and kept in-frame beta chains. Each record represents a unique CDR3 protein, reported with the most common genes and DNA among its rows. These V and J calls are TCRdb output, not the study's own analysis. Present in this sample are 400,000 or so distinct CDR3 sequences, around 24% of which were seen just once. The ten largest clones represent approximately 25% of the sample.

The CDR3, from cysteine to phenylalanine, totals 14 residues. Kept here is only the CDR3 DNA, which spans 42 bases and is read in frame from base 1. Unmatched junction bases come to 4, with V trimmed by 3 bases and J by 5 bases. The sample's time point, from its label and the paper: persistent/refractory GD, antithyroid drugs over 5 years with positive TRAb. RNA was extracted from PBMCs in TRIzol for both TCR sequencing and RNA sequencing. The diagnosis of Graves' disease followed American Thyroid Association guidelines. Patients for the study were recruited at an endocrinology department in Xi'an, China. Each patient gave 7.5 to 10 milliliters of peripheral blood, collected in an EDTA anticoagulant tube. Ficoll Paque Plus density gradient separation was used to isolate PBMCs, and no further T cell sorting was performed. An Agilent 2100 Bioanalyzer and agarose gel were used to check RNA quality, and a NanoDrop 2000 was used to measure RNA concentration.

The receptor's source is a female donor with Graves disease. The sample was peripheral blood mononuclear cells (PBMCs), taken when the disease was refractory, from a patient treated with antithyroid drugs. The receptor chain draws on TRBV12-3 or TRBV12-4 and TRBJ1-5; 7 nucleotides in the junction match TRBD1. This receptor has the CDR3 CASSFGQVHQPQHF. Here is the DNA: TGTGCCAGCAGTTTCGGACAGGTTCATCAGCCCCAGCATTTT.